This T cell receptor (beta chain) was captured in a study of blood T cells in healthy people across ages. Worth noting for this clonotype: Its antigen is undetermined. Compared with germline, one end of the junction differs, possibly owing to a read error.

The study's findings and limits: Fewer expanded clones and more diversity marked long-lived versus aged donors. Age advanced and TCR beta diversity per million T cells fell, roughly linearly.

Primers used in a second PCR of roughly 7 to 11 cycles were a sample-barcoded 5' primer and a J-beta primer mix. Each CDR3 protein is one row after TCRdb ran MiXCR on the 5' RACE reads. Of 630,000 or so distinct CDR3 sequences listed, roughly 30% are singletons. Germline loops: CDR1 SEHNR, CDR2 FQNEAQ (reference sequence). This CDR3 has 11 residues. Sequencing was done on a sample of blood. The receptor comes from a woman of 80 years or more in good health. The V and J genes are TRBV7-9 and TRBJ2-1; D is possibly TRBD2 (5 bases). DNA for the CDR3: TGTGCCAGCAGCCGGGGAGAGACCCAGTTCTTT. This sequence encodes CASSRGETQFF.